One and the same sample provided the 8 T cell receptor beta chains below, sequenced in a study of cytomegalovirus exposure and HLA in healthy donors (dated by TCRdb to 2016 to 2017). Receptors were amplified or captured by the immunoSEQ multiplex PCR assay. The clones in this table, taken by TCRdb from immuneACCESS, are in-frame only. Not every clone is retained; where verified, under half of the shortfall comes from an unresolved V gene, and the cause of the rest is unknown. The sample table lists roughly 70,000 clones, roughly 89% of them with a count of one. The ten largest clones capture 3% to 4% of the sample. The sample comprised PBMCs. The receptor source for this set is a woman in her late teens or twenties in good health and CMV-seropositive.

This clone occurred once. The rearrangement joins TRBV5-4 to TRBJ2-1; TRBD1 matches 8 bases. In germline, CDR1 is SGHNT, CDR2 YYREEE (reference sequence). The ends lost 5 bases at V and 6 bases at J; junction bases unmatched: 10. CDR3 length equals 15 residues. The DNA for the CDR3 is TGTGCCAGCAGTACCGGGACAGGTTCTACCAATGAGCAGTTCTTC. It codes for CASSTGTGSTNEQFF.

This rearrangement joins TRBV6-1 to TRBJ2-1, with 8 positions matching TRBD2. Germline V gives CDR1 MNHNS, CDR2 SASEGT. V was pared by 5 bases and J by 0 bases, with 9 bases of the junction left unmatched. The CDR3 runs to 17 residues. CDR3 bases: TGTGCCAGCAGTCAAGGAACTAGCGGAGACTCCTACAATGAGCAGTTCTTC. Translation gives CASSQGTSGDSYNEQFF.

V and J are TRBV19 and TRBJ2-1; maybe TRBD2 (5 bases). V lost 2 bases and J lost 3, with 14 bases in between. The germline V gene has CDR1 LNHDA and CDR2 SQIVND (reference sequence). This CDR3 region has 16 residues. CDR3 sequence (DNA): TGTGCCAGTAGTATAAGCGGACTCCAGCTCTACAATGAGCAGTTCTTC. Its protein is CASSISGLQLYNEQFF.

The CDR3, as DNA: TGTGCCAGCAGCCTCGTGCGGACAGGAGTAACCGGGGAGCTGTTTTTT. It is translated as CASSLVRTGVTGELFF. The chain links TRBV28 to TRBJ2-2, with TRBD1 identical over 7 bases. The CDR3 totals 16 residues. With 6 bases clipped from V and 5 bases from J, the junction kept 12 bases outside the gene matches. Germline assignment: CDR1 MDHEN and CDR2 SYDVKM.

In regard to this clone: Other DNA sequences from this sample encode an identical CDR3 as well. The chain joins TRBV11-2 to TRBJ2-7, with TRBD2 matching over 9 bases. CDR3 size: 16 residues. Germline V gene sequence: CDR1 SGHAT, CDR2 FQNNGV. Trimming removed 5 bases from V and 4 bases from J; junction bases left unmatched: 12. This CDR3 is CASSMISGSTSYEQYF. CDR3 coding DNA: TGTGCCAGCAGCATGATTAGCGGGAGTACGTCTTACGAGCAGTACTTC.

In its sample, this clone was seen once. The CDR3 region has the DNA TGCGCCAGCAGCCAAGGGGGTCACAGGGCTCGCAATGAGCAGTTCTTC. Amino acid sequence: CASSQGGHRARNEQFF. The gene calls are TRBV4-3 and TRBJ2-1, with TRBD1 as a possible D gene (6 bases). Trimming left V 1 base short and J 6 bases short, with 16 bases between. The CDR3 spans 16 residues. Germline values: CDR1 LGHNA, CDR2 YSLEER.

The chain carries TRBV10-1 and TRBJ1-1; D uncertain. Trimming took off 3 bases at V and 1 base at J, with 6 bases between the two ends. Looked up from germline, CDR1 is WNHNN and CDR2 is SYGVQD (reference sequence). The CDR3 sequence is 13 residues long. The CDR3 loop reads CASSEQWNTEAFF. DNA for the CDR3: TGCGCCAGCAGTGAACAGTGGAACACTGAAGCTTTCTTT.

The rearrangement uses TRBV11-2 and TRBJ1-2; perhaps TRBD1 as D (6 bases). Germline CDR1 is SGHAT and CDR2 is FQNNGV. V lost 2 bases to trimming and J lost 4 bases, with 17 bases between them. The CDR3 covers 16 residues. Here the CDR3 DNA reads TGTGCCAGCAGCTTATTGACAGGTGTAGTACCCTATGGCTACACCTTC. It yields the protein CASSLLTGVVPYGYTF.